The text below deals with one T cell receptor (beta chain). Its target is not known. RNA extraction and reverse transcription yielded cDNA as sequencing template. The method was immunoSEQ multiplex PCR; TCRdb's version includes in-frame clones alone and lacks a portion of them. There are approximately 170,000 clones in the sample; more than 55% occur only once, and around 0.69% lies in the top ten. The sample is drawn from a study of CD8+ T cells in alopecia areata. As for the study in general: Treated patients were given 5 to 10 mg oral tofacitinib twice daily. Scoring of severity for treated patients was based on percentage of affected scalp area. Study observations and caveats: The study also sequences resident alphabeta T cells of normal skin in scalp samples.

Documented treatment: oral pan-JAK inhibitor, 5-10 mg twice daily. The study team obtained lesional scalp punch biopsies and peripheral blood from alopecia areata patients. With 4 bases clipped from V and 8 bases from J, the junction kept 14 bases outside the gene matches. Per the germline V gene, CDR1 is SGHAT and CDR2 is FQNNGV. The CDR3 has 17 residues. The chain couples TRBV11-2 to TRBJ2-1, with TRBD2 matching 10 bases. Sequences were derived from CD4+ T cells sorted from blood, sampled at week 4, from a patient treated with tofacitinib. This receptor was identified in a human donor with alopecia areata. The CDR3 bases are TGTGCCAGCAGCTCCCTCCAAGCGGGAGGGGGCAGGGATGAGCAGTTCTTC. This translates into CASSSLQAGGGRDEQFF. Filled out from reference TRBV11-2 and TRBJ2-1, the complete variable domain reads EAGVAQSPRYKIIEKRQSVAFWCNPISGHATLYWYQQILGQGPKLLIQFQNNGVVDDSQLPKDRFSAERLKGVDSTLKIQPAKLEDSAVYLCASSSLQAGGGRDEQFFGPGTRLTVL.